Listed below are T cell receptor beta chains from one sample, sequenced in a study of T-cell reconstitution after alpha-beta-depleted transplantation in children. TCRdb reanalysed the PCR reads using MiXCR and keeps one entry per CDR3 protein. This repertoire shows about 540,000 distinct CDR3 sequences, approximately 20% found once; its top ten account for about 3.1%. Sequences were derived from PBMCs from the stem cell graft donor, sampled from the stem cell graft. The receptors come from a human donor who donated a stem cell graft to a child with acute lymphoblastic leukemia. The CDR3 runs from the conserved cysteine through the conserved F or W. Each record gives: J gene, V gene, clone size, D gene, CDR3 DNA, CDR3 protein. D genes are given only for firm matches. Expanded clones get a size class; other rows say once, few or many, or leave the size out.

>TRBJ2-1|TRBV29-1|few|-
TGCAGCGTTGAAACGGGAGTAACTAGTGAGCAGTTCTTC
CSVETGVTSEQFF
>TRBJ2-3|TRBV20-1|few|-
TGCAGTGCTAGAGATCGGGTGGATACGCAGTATTTT
CSARDRVDTQYF
>TRBJ2-2|TRBV12-3/TRBV12-4|-|-
TGTGCCAGCAGTCTCGGGTCCATCACCGGGGAGCTGTTTTTT
CASSLGSITGELFF
>TRBJ2-1|TRBV12-3/TRBV12-4|-|-
TGTGCCAGCAGCTCAAACCGTAATGAGCAGTTCTTC
CASSSNRNEQFF
>TRBJ2-7|TRBV13|few|-
TGTGCCAGCAGCTTAGACGTATCCCTAGCGCGTGAGCAGTACTTC
CASSLDVSLAREQYF
>TRBJ2-5|TRBV3-1|-|TRBD2
TGTGCCAGCAGCCCCCCCTGGGAGGGCCAAGAGACCCAGTACTTC
CASSPPWEGQETQYF
>TRBJ2-1|TRBV5-1|-|TRBD2
TGCGCCAGCAGCCGGTACACCGGGACTAGCGGGAGGCCCCATGAGCAGTTCTTC
CASSRYTGTSGRPHEQFF
>TRBJ2-2|TRBV12-3/TRBV12-4|few|TRBD1
TGTGCCAGCGCGGGACAGGGTATATTCGGGGAGCTGTTTTTT
CASAGQGIFGELFF
>TRBJ2-5|TRBV7-7|-|-
TGTGCCAGCAGCAAAGGGAGCTCGGGGACCCAGTACTTC
CASSKGSSGTQYF
>TRBJ1-1|TRBV29-1|few|TRBD1
TGCAGCGCTGCAGGACCTTTCGACAGGGAGAACACTGAAGCTTTCTTT
CSAAGPFDRENTEAFF
>TRBJ2-7|TRBV29-1|few|TRBD1
TGCAGCGTTGAAGGACAGGGGTACGAGCAGTACTTC
CSVEGQGYEQYF
>TRBJ1-4|TRBV20-1|few|-
TGCAGTGCTAGAGATAGCGGGGCAACTAATGAAAAACTGTTTTTT
CSARDSGATNEKLFF
>TRBJ2-1|TRBV12-3/TRBV12-4|few|-
TGTGCCAGCACCCCCAATGAGCAGTTCTTC
CASTPNEQFF
>TRBJ1-5|TRBV20-1|few|-
TGCAGTGCTAGCGCACAGGATAAATATAGCAATCAGCCCCAGCATTTT
CSASAQDKYSNQPQHF
>TRBJ2-1|TRBV24-1|few|TRBD2
TGTGCCACCAGCGGTAGCGGGAAAGGGGAGAATGAGCAGTTCTTC
CATSGSGKGENEQFF
>TRBJ2-7|TRBV14|-|-
TGTGCCAGCAGCCAAGATGTAACAACCTACGAGCAGTACTTC
CASSQDVTTYEQYF
>TRBJ2-5|TRBV7-2|-|-
TGTGCCAGCAGCTCCGGACGAAACCAAGAGACCCAGTACTTC
CASSSGRNQETQYF
>TRBJ2-1|TRBV2|-|TRBD2
TGTGCCAGCTGTTGGGGAGGGGTGGTGCGGGAGGGCTACAATGAGCAGTTCTTC
CASCWGGVVREGYNEQFF
>TRBJ2-7|TRBV5-1|many|-
TGCGCCAGCACCCCTGACGGATACGAGCAGTACTTC
CASTPDGYEQYF
>TRBJ2-7|TRBV7-9|many|-
TGTGCCAGCAGCTCCGAGCGTGAGCAGTACTTC
CASSSEREQYF
>TRBJ2-1|TRBV9|-|TRBD2
TGTGCCAGCAGCGTAGGAGGTCTGGCGGGAGGGCCCACCAATGAGCAGTTCTTC
CASSVGGLAGGPTNEQFF
>TRBJ2-7|TRBV2|few|-
TGTGCCAGCAGTGAGAGGGACACGGGCTCCTACGAGCAGTACTTC
CASSERDTGSYEQYF
>TRBJ2-3|TRBV6-1|few|-
TGTGCCAGCAACTGGGAGTATACGCAGTATTTT
CASNWEYTQYF
>TRBJ2-1|TRBV11-1|-|-
TGTGCCAGCAGCACTCAAGCAGGCAATGAGCAGTTCTTC
CASSTQAGNEQFF
>TRBJ2-7|TRBV5-4|few|-
TGTGCCAGCAGTTGGGACGACTACGAGCAGTACTTC
CASSWDDYEQYF
>TRBJ1-4|TRBV2|-|-
TGTGCCAGCAGTGAATTTCTTCAGAGAACTAATGAAAAACTGTTTTTT
CASSEFLQRTNEKLFF
>TRBJ2-7|TRBV20-1|-|-
TGCAGTGCCGGCGGGACGGATCCCTACGAGCAGTACTTC
CSAGGTDPYEQYF
>TRBJ1-5|TRBV12-3/TRBV12-4|-|-
TGTGCCAGCAGTCCCTTGGGGGGGTTCGCCCGGAGGGGTAGCAATCAGCCCCAGCATTTT
CASSPLGGFARRGSNQPQHF
>TRBJ2-3|TRBV9|-|-
TGTGCCAGCAGCGTAGATCCTAGCCCTCCAGATACGCAGTATTTT
CASSVDPSPPDTQYF
>TRBJ2-1|TRBV4-1|once|TRBD2
TGCGCCAGCAGCCAAAGGACTAGCGGGGCCCTTAATGAGCAGTTCTTC
CASSQRTSGALNEQFF
>TRBJ2-1|TRBV29-1|-|-
TGCAGCCTTTCGGGGGGGGGACAGGTCTACAATGAGCAGTTCTTC
CSLSGGGQVYNEQFF
>TRBJ2-1|TRBV5-6|-|-
TGTGCCAGCAGCTTGGCCCTGCGGTCCCCCTACAATGAGCAGTTCTTC
CASSLALRSPYNEQFF
>TRBJ1-4|TRBV20-1|-|-
TGCAGTGCTACAATGATCCGGGACATCTTCTACCTTAATAATGAAAAACTGTTTTTT
CSATMIRDIFYLNNEKLFF
>TRBJ1-5|TRBV24-1|-|-
TGTGCCACCAGTGGCCAACAGGGTCACCAGCCCCAGCATTTT
CATSGQQGHQPQHF
>TRBJ1-2|TRBV29-1|-|-
TGCAGCGTTGAAGATTTGGCAGCGTGGGGCTACACCTTC
CSVEDLAAWGYTF
>TRBJ2-1|TRBV18|few|-
TGTGCCAGCTCATCCGGGACGGCCGGAAATGAGCAGTTCTTC
CASSSGTAGNEQFF
>TRBJ2-1|TRBV29-1|few|TRBD2
TGCAGCGTTGAAGGAGGACTAGCGGGATCCTACAATGAGCAGTTCTTC
CSVEGGLAGSYNEQFF
>TRBJ2-7|TRBV5-6|-|TRBD2
TGTGCCAGCAGCTTGGGGTTGGGCGGGAGGGTCTACGAGCAGTACTTC
CASSLGLGGRVYEQYF
>TRBJ1-1|TRBV7-9|-|-
TGTGCCAGCAGCTCGACAGAAATGAACACTGAAGCTTTCTTT
CASSSTEMNTEAFF
>TRBJ1-1|TRBV6-5|-|TRBD1
TGTGCCAGCATTTCAGGGGGCGCTAGGAACACTGAAGCTTTCTTT
CASISGGARNTEAFF
>TRBJ2-3|TRBV20-1|few|TRBD2
TGCAGTGCCTCCGAGGGGAGGGGCTACACAGATACGCAGTATTTT
CSASEGRGYTDTQYF
>TRBJ1-1|TRBV4-1|-|-
TGCGCCAGCAGCCCCTCTCCGGGGGCGGCTGAAGCTTTCTTT
CASSPSPGAAEAFF
>TRBJ1-1|TRBV4-1|few|-
TGCGCCAGCAGCCATAGCTCGGCTGTGAGGGCTGAAGCTTTCTTT
CASSHSSAVRAEAFF
>TRBJ2-5|TRBV29-1|-|-
TGCAGCGGGGGGAGCCCCGGCAGCGTACAAGAGACCCAGTACTTC
CSGGSPGSVQETQYF
>TRBJ2-1|TRBV20-1|few|TRBD2
TGCAGTGCTAGAACTCCGGGACTAGCGGGAGGAGGCGATGAGCAGTTCTTC
CSARTPGLAGGGDEQFF
>TRBJ2-7|TRBV7-9|few|-
TGTGCCAGCAGCCAGTCTTCACGTTCCTACGAGCAGTACTTC
CASSQSSRSYEQYF
>TRBJ1-2|TRBV29-1|-|TRBD1
TGCAGCGTCGACAGGGATGGGAGCTATGGCTACACCTTC
CSVDRDGSYGYTF
>TRBJ2-7|TRBV4-2|few|TRBD2
TGTGCCAGCAGCCAAGATGGGGCTAGCGGCTCCTACGAGCAGTACTTC
CASSQDGASGSYEQYF
>TRBJ2-1|TRBV7-3|many|-
TGTGCCAGCAGCTTAACGCATTATGAGCAGTTCTTC
CASSLTHYEQFF
>TRBJ1-5|TRBV18|once|-
TGTGCCAGCTCACCCCGTGAGAGGGTAGGTCAGCCCCAGCATTTT
CASSPRERVGQPQHF
>TRBJ1-1|TRBV9|few|-
TGTGCCAGCAGCGACCCAGGGAGAGGGACTGAAGCTTTCTTT
CASSDPGRGTEAFF